This T cell receptor beta chain was sequenced in a study of metastatic and nonmetastatic thyroid tumors. With V trimmed by 2 bases and J by 1 base, 4 bases remained unmatched. The CDR3 is 15 residues long. Looked up from germline, CDR1 is MNHEY and CDR2 is SVGEGT. No patient had received any treatment before thyroid surgery. TCRdb redid the clone calls on the PCR reads using MiXCR. Here the sample spans about 33,000 clones, around 17% being singletons. This clonotype was sampled from a male donor with papillary thyroid cancer or a benign thyroid nodule (not recorded which). Some clones in this sample may be carry-over from other donors' samples. Material for sequencing was blood. J is TRBJ2-7 and V is TRBV6-2 or TRBV6-3; TRBD1 aligns across 8 bases. CDR3 coding DNA: TGTGCCAGCAGTTACGGTGGGACAGGTTCCTACGAGCAGTACTTC. Protein product: CASSYGGTGSYEQYF.